This T cell receptor (beta chain) was recorded in a study of blood T cell repertoires in COVID-19. At the level of the study: From the United States, Italy and Spain came samples of acute and convalescent COVID-19. PBMCs, B-cell-depleted T cells, or T cells were the source of the cDNA or gDNA that made up the material.

The V segment lost 6 bases and the J segment 3 bases; nucleotides outside the gene matches: 4. There are 14 residues in the CDR3. Germline V gene data show CDR1 as MNHEY and CDR2 as SVGAGI. This clone was detected once. TCRdb's copy holds only in-frame clones and misses some; the assay was immunoSEQ multiplex PCR. Of around 42,000 clones listed, around 84% are singletons. The sequencing input was peripheral blood. This receptor was taken from a man aged 65-85 years with acute or convalescent COVID-19. This chain connects TRBV6-5 to TRBJ1-4; 7 bases fit TRBD1. The DNA for the CDR3 is TGTGCCAGCAGCCTGGGGACAGCTAATGAAAAACTGTTTTTT. Translation gives CASSLGTANEKLFF.